A single sample is the source of the 18 T cell receptor beta chains below, sequenced in a study of radiation and T cells in renal cell carcinoma. Repertoires were generated with immunoSEQ multiplex PCR, while TCRdb's copy carries only in-frame clones and drops some. The sample lists roughly 160,000 clones; 88% were seen once. Time point meaning: blood 4 weeks post-SBRT, at nephrectomy. Treatment reported: 15 Gy SBRT to primary tumor, nephrectomy 4 weeks later. The sample consisted of blood, taken from a patient whose treatment included radiotherapy and nephrectomy. These receptors all come from a woman aged 50 to 65 with renal cell carcinoma.

The V and J genes are TRBV9 and TRBJ1-1; D is possibly TRBD1 (5 bases). Germline V CDR1 and CDR2: SGDLS, YYNGEE. V was pared by 4 bases and J by 7 bases, with 14 bases between. There are 13 residues in the CDR3. CDR3 bases: TGTGCCAGCAGCCCCTCAAGCCAGGGTGAAGCTTTCTTT. It is translated as CASSPSSQGEAFF.

V gene TRBV5-6 combines with J gene TRBJ2-5; no clear D. Germline V lookup: CDR1 SGHDT, CDR2 YYEEEE. The CDR3 contains 14 residues. Trimming left V 2 bases short and J 5 bases short, with 13 bases between. The CDR3 loop is CASSLTSVKETQYF. CDR3 bases: TGTGCCAGCAGCTTAACCTCGGTGAAGGAGACCCAGTACTTC.

The rearrangement links TRBV19 to TRBJ1-1, with TRBD1 identical over 9 bases. CDR1 is LNHDA and CDR2 is SQIVND in the germline V gene (reference sequence). CDR3 size: 16 residues. V lost 4 bases to trimming and J lost 4 bases; unmatched junction nucleotides: 10. CDR3 sequence (DNA): TGTGCCAGTAGTACCACCCGGACAGGGGAGGCCACTGAAGCTTTCTTT. This sequence encodes CASSTTRTGEATEAFF.

The CDR3: CASSLGGTDSEQYF. The CDR3 DNA sequence: TGTGCCAGCAGCTTGGGGGGGACAGACTCCGAGCAGTACTTC. The chain employs TRBV5-5 and TRBJ2-7; 7 nucleotides line up with TRBD1. Germline V gives CDR1 SGHKS, CDR2 YYEKEE (reference sequence). This CDR3 contains 14 residues. The J segment lost 6 bases and the V segment lost 0 bases, leaving 6 bases of the junction unmatched.

This sequence joins TRBV7-3 and TRBJ1-3, with a weak D call TRBD1 (5 bases). The germline V gene encodes CDR1 SGHTA and CDR2 FQGTGA. CDR3 length: 16 residues. V lost 0 bases and J lost 3, with 12 bases in between. The CDR3 sequence: CASSLTAGHGGNTIYF. CDR3 sequence (DNA): TGTGCCAGCAGCTTAACCGCAGGGCATGGTGGAAACACCATATATTTT.

V and J are TRBV6-5 and TRBJ2-2; D gene uncertain. V lost 6 bases to trimming and J lost 6 bases, with 17 bases between them. CDR3 length: 15 residues. Germline-derived CDR1 and CDR2 are MNHEY and SVGAGI. As DNA, the CDR3 is TGTGCCAGCAGCCAGGCCCCCGTTGGAGCCGGGGAGCTGTTTTTT. It yields the protein CASSQAPVGAGELFF.

This chain connects TRBV14 to TRBJ2-3; D not certain. Germline loops: CDR1 SGHDN, CDR2 FVKESK. CDR3 length equals 13 residues. Trimming removed 0 bases at V and 6 bases at J, with 7 bases between. The CDR3 coding sequence is TGTGCCAGCAGCCAAGATCGTACCGATACGCAGTATTTT. Amino acids: CASSQDRTDTQYF.

The rearrangement uses TRBV6-6 and TRBJ2-3; 9 positions agree with TRBD1. This CDR3 contains 14 residues. The germline V gene encodes CDR1 MNHNY and CDR2 SVGAGI (reference sequence). V gave up 6 bases and J gave up 5 bases; unmatched junction bases: 6. The CDR3 coding sequence is TGTGCCAGCAGGGTACAGGGGGCACAAGATACGCAGTATTTT. As protein: CASRVQGAQDTQYF.

The genes are TRBV19 and TRBJ1-6, with D perhaps TRBD1 (5 bases). V gave up 4 bases and J gave up 0 bases, with 13 bases separating them. The CDR3 has 17 residues. Per germline, CDR1 LNHDA and CDR2 SQIVND (reference sequence). The CDR3 DNA reads TGTGCCAGTAGTAACCGACAGACTAGCTCCTATAATTCACCCCTCCACTTT. It encodes CASSNRQTSSYNSPLHF. The variable domain in full, completed from reference TRBV19 and TRBJ1-6, reads DGGITQSPKYLFRKEGQNVTLSCEQNLNHDAMYWYRQDPGQGLRLIYYSQIVNDFQKGDIAEGYSVSREKKESFPLTVTSAQKNPTAFYLCASSNRQTSSYNSPLHFGNGTRLTVT.

This CDR3 reads CASSPGGADYNEQFF. The CDR3 DNA reads TGTGCCAGCTCACCAGGGGGTGCGGACTACAATGAGCAGTTCTTC. The chain employs TRBV18 and TRBJ2-1; D possibly matches TRBD1 or TRBD2 (5 bases each). Trimming took off 2 bases at V and 3 bases at J, with 11 bases between the two ends. The germline gives CDR1 KGHSH, CDR2 LQKENI. The CDR3 sequence is 15 residues long.

The chain couples TRBV15 to TRBJ1-3; D is unresolved. Germline values: CDR1 LNHNV, CDR2 YYDKDF (reference sequence). V gave up 0 bases and J gave up 3 bases, with 9 bases separating them. The CDR3 sequence is 15 residues long. This chain's CDR3 is CATSRDAAGGNTIYF. As DNA, the CDR3 is TGTGCCACCAGCAGAGACGCGGCCGGTGGAAACACCATATATTTT.

This chain joins TRBV19 and TRBJ2-7; D gene ambiguous. This CDR3 has 17 residues. The V gene lost 5 bases and the J gene lost 1 base, with 21 bases spanning the gap. Germline V gives CDR1 LNHDA, CDR2 SQIVND (reference sequence). CDR3 amino acids: CASSPLRSPRMSYEQYF. CDR3 coding DNA: TGTGCCAGTAGTCCCCTAAGATCTCCGAGGATGTCCTACGAGCAGTACTTC.

The chain has TRBV7-2 and TRBJ2-1; TRBD2 matches at 12 bases. CDR3 length: 16 amino acids. Germline CDR1 reads SGHTA; CDR2 reads FQGNSA. V gave up 5 bases and J gave up 8 bases; unmatched junction bases: 10. The CDR3 is CASSGASGGAPYEQFF. CDR3 nucleotides: TGTGCCAGCAGCGGGGCTAGCGGGGGGGCTCCTTATGAGCAGTTCTTC.

The chain combines TRBV11-3 with TRBJ1-5; D not certain. Germline V gene sequence: CDR1 SGHNT, CDR2 YENEEA. Trimming removed 1 base at V and 5 bases at J, with 15 bases between. CDR3 size: 16 residues. The CDR3 protein is CASSLVPRSRDQPQHF. CDR3 coding DNA: TGTGCCAGCAGCTTAGTTCCCAGGTCCCGGGATCAGCCCCAGCATTTT. The complete variable domain, with remaining parts taken from reference TRBV11-3 and TRBJ1-5, reads EAGVVQSPRYKIIEKKQPVAFWCNPISGHNTLYWYLQNLGQGPELLIRYENEEAVDDSQLPKDRFSAERLKGVDSTLKIQPAELGDSAVYLCASSLVPRSRDQPQHFGDGTRLSIL.

The CDR3 loop is CAWSGYSNQPQHF. The DNA of the CDR3 is TGTGCCTGGAGTGGTTATAGCAATCAGCCCCAGCATTTT. The rearrangement joins TRBV30 to TRBJ1-5; the D is unclear. This CDR3 is 13 amino acids long. CDR1 and CDR2 (germline): GTSNPN, SVGIG (reference sequence). Trimming cost V 1 base and J 0 bases, with 4 bases left between them.

This clone was counted once. V gene TRBV19 combines with J gene TRBJ1-2; 10 nucleotides line up with TRBD1. V dropped 6 bases and J dropped 6; count of bases not matched to a gene: 10. Germline V gene sequence: CDR1 LNHDA, CDR2 SQIVND (reference sequence). CDR3 length: 15 amino acids. CDR3 residues: CASRDSGQGIDGYTF. The CDR3 coding sequence is TGTGCCAGTAGGGACTCGGGACAGGGGATTGATGGCTACACCTTC. The full variable domain, completed using reference TRBV19 and TRBJ1-2, is DGGITQSPKYLFRKEGQNVTLSCEQNLNHDAMYWYRQDPGQGLRLIYYSQIVNDFQKGDIAEGYSVSREKKESFPLTVTSAQKNPTAFYLCASRDSGQGIDGYTFGSGTRLTVV.

This clone has a single count. V gene TRBV6-6 combines with J gene TRBJ2-5; D gene ambiguous. The CDR3 totals 15 residues. V lost 7 bases and J 1 base, leaving 16 bases between the germline ends. Looked up from germline, CDR1 is MNHNY and CDR2 is SVGAGI (reference sequence). The CDR3: CASTQVSYPQETQYF. CDR3 nucleotide sequence: TGTGCCAGCACCCAGGTGTCCTACCCCCAAGAGACCCAGTACTTC.

The chain recombines TRBV7-9 with TRBJ2-7, with D possibly matching TRBD2 (5 bases). Germline V gives CDR1 SEHNR, CDR2 FQNEAQ (reference sequence). V was pared by 6 bases and J by 5 bases, with 11 bases between. The CDR3 consists of 12 residues. The CDR3 loop is CASSPGKDEQYF. CDR3 bases: TGTGCCAGCAGTCCGGGGAAGGACGAGCAGTACTTC.